This T cell receptor beta chain comes out of a study of blood T cells in healthy people across ages. Overall study: T cells yielded about one barcoded beta molecule per two cells through template switching. Study results and limitations: Comparison with aged donors showed that long-lived donors had more naive CD4+ cells and higher diversity. Shifts in expanded clonotypes may have been confounded by donor CMV status, which was unknown. Roughly linearly, TCR beta diversity per million T cells fell as age increased.

A remark on this clonotype: As yet, its antigen is unknown.

Primers used in a second PCR of about 7 to 12 cycles were a sample-barcoded 5' primer and a J-beta primer mix. TCRdb fed the 5' RACE reads into MiXCR, producing one record per CDR3 protein. Found here are around 650,000 distinct CDR3 sequences, less than 45% of them singletons; the top ten hold roughly 30%. Germline CDR1 and CDR2: KGHSH and LQKENI. The CDR3 length is 18 residues. V was shortened by 5 bases and J by 2 bases, with 22 bases between the two germline ends. The receptor was isolated from a man older than 75 in good health. The V and J genes are TRBV18 and TRBJ1-5, with D perhaps TRBD1 (6 bases). The sequenced material came from blood. As DNA, the CDR3 is TGTGCCAGCTCATCAACACCAACAGGGAGTGGGGGCAATCAGCCCCAGCATTTT. Protein product: CASSSTPTGSGGNQPQHF. The whole variable domain, remainder taken from reference TRBV18 and TRBJ1-5, is NAGVMQNPRHLVRRRGQEARLRCSPMKGHSHVYWYRQLPEEGLKFMVYLQKENIIDESGMPKERFSAEFPKEGPSILRIQQVVRGDSAAYFCASSSTPTGSGGNQPQHFGDGTRLSIL.